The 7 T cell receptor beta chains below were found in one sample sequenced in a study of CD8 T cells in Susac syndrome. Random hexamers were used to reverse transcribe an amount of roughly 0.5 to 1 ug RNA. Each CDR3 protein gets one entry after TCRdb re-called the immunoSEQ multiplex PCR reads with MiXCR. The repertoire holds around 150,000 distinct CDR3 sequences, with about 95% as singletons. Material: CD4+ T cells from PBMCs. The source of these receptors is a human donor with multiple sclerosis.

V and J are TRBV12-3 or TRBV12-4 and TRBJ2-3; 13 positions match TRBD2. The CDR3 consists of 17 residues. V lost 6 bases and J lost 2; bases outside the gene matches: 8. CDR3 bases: TGTGCCAGCAGAAGGACTAGCGGGGGACCCATCACAGATACGCAGTATTTT. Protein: CASRRTSGGPITDTQYF.

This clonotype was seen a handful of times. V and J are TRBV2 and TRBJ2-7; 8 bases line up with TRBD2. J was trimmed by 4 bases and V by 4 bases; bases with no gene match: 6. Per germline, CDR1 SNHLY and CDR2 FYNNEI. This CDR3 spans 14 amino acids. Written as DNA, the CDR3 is TGTGCCAGCAGTGGGACGGGACTAGGGTACGAGCAGTACTTC. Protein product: CASSGTGLGYEQYF.

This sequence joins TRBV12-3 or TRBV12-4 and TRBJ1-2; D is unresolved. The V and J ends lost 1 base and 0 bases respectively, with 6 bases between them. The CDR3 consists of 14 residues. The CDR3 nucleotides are TGTGCCAGCAGTTTAGAACCAGCTAACTATGGCTACACCTTC. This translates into CASSLEPANYGYTF.

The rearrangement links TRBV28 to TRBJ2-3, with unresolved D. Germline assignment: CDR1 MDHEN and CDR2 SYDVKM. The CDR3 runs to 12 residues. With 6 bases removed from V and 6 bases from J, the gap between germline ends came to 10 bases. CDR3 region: CASSSQGDTQYF. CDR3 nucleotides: TGTGCCAGCAGCTCCCAAGGGGATACGCAGTATTTT.

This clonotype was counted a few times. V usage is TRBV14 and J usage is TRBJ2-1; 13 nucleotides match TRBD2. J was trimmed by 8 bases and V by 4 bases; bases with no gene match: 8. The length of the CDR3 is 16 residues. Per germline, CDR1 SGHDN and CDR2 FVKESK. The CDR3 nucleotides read TGTGCCAGCAGCCCTCTTGGACTAGCGGGAGTAGATGAGCAGTTCTTC. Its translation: CASSPLGLAGVDEQFF.

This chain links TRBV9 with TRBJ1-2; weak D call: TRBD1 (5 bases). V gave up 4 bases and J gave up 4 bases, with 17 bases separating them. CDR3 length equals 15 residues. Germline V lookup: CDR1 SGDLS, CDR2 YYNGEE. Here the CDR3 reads CASSPIGGTGYGYTF. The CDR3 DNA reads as TGTGCCAGCAGCCCTATCGGGGGGACCGGCTATGGCTACACCTTC.

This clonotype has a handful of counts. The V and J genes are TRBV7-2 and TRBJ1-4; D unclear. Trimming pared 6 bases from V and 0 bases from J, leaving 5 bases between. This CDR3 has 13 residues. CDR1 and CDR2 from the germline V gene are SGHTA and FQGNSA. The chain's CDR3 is CASSRATNEKLFF. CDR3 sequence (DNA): TGTGCCAGCAGTCGCGCAACTAATGAAAAACTGTTTTTT.